This T cell receptor beta chain came from a study of cytomegalovirus exposure and HLA in healthy donors. Germline assignment: CDR1 ENHRY and CDR2 SYGVKD. The CDR3 covers 14 residues. V trimming: 2 bases; J trimming: 7 bases; junction bases outside the gene matches: 6. Use of 60 Vbeta and 13 Jbeta primers characterized the PCR. Measured with immunoSEQ multiplex PCR; TCRdb has only the in-frame clones, and not every one. The sample consists of fewer than 120,000 clones, around 84% of them appearing once. The receptor was derived from a woman in her twenties or thirties in good health and CMV-seronegative. The sequencing sample was made of PBMCs. This chain links TRBV10-3 with TRBJ1-2; 8 bases are a match to TRBD1. The CDR3 sequence: CAISESQGASGYTF. In nucleotides, the CDR3 is TGTGCCATCAGTGAGAGCCAGGGGGCAAGTGGCTACACCTTC.